This T cell receptor (beta chain) was sequenced in a study of shared clonotypes between healthy human individuals. Overall study results and limits: Clonotype sharing among donors was expected to depend on sequencing depth. A generally larger estimated richness was seen in naive subsets than in memory subsets. Researchers sampled only blood; tissue repertoires likely differ.

Concerning this clone itself: Its antigen remains unidentified.

Profiled with immunoSEQ multiplex PCR; TCRdb holds only in-frame clones, not every one. The table lists about 1.5 million clones, 95% to 99% of them singletons. CDR3 length equals 17 residues. J lost 5 bases, V lost 1 base, and 10 bases had no gene match. The germline V gene encodes CDR1 SGHTA and CDR2 FQGNSA. The chain is built from TRBV7-2 and TRBJ2-2, with 7 bases identical to TRBD1. The clonotype comes from a man younger than 40 in good health. The sequencing input was naive CD4+ T cells sorted from blood. Noted subset: CD45RA+ positively selected. CDR3 bases: TGTGCCAGCAGCTTAGGCTCCGGGACAGCAACTACCGGGGAGCTGTTTTTT. This encodes CASSLGSGTATTGELFF.